The clone carrying this TCR beta chain has just a few counts. The sample belongs to a study of T cell repertoires in cytomegalovirus infection. The J segment lost 1 base and the V segment lost 3 bases, leaving 11 bases of the junction unmatched. Germline lookup yields CDR1 SNHLY and CDR2 FYNNEI. The CDR3 length is 18 residues. TCRdb processed the reads anew with MiXCR; each CDR3 protein has one entry. The sample gives just under 550,000 distinct CDR3 sequences, about 26% of which show up once; roughly 13% is in the top ten. The receptor was derived from a human donor in good health (CMV status not recorded). Some clones in this sample may be carry-over from other donors' samples. Sequencing input: PBMCs. The V call is TRBV2, the J call TRBJ2-1; 8 nucleotides match TRBD2. For the CDR3, the DNA is TGTGCCAGCAGTGATCTGGCTAGCGGGCGTTCTTCCTACAATGAGCAGTTCTTC. Translated: CASSDLASGRSSYNEQFF.